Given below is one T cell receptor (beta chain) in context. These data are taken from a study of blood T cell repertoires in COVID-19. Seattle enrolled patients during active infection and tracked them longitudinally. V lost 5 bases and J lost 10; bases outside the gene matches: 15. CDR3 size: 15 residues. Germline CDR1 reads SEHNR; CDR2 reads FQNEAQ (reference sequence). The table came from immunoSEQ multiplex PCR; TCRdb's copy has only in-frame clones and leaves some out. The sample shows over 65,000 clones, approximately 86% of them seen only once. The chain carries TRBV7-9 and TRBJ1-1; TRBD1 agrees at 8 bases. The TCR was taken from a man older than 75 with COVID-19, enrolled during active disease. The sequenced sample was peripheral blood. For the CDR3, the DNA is TGTGCCAGCAGCCCCCGCTCGTCGCAGGGGGCTGGAGCTTTCTTT. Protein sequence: CASSPRSSQGAGAFF. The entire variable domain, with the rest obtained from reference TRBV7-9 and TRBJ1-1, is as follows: DTGVSQNPRHKITKRGQNVTFRCDPISEHNRLYWYRQTLGQGPEFLTYFQNEAQLEKSRLLSDRFSAERPKGSFSTLEIQRTEQGDSAMYLCASSPRSSQGAGAFFGQGTRLTVV.